This T cell receptor beta chain was identified in a study of sequential checkpoint blockade in melanoma. This clone was detected only a few times. Treatment of the sample: randomized to nivolumab then ipilimumab (arm A) or the reverse (arm B). Measured with immunoSEQ multiplex PCR; TCRdb has only the in-frame clones, and not every one. The table records approximately 2,900 clones, roughly a fifth of them present only once. The V gene end was trimmed by 6 bases and the J gene end by 4 bases; junction bases not matched to a gene: 4. This CDR3 contains 13 residues. Germline loops: CDR1 MNHGY, CDR2 SAAAGT.

The starting material was tumor tissue (inferred from file names), obtained from a patient given nivolumab and ipilimumab in sequence. The V call is TRBV6-8, the J call TRBJ1-1; 8 bases match TRBD1. The clonotype was recovered from a human donor with melanoma. The CDR3 DNA reads TGTGCCAGCAGGGACAGGGCGGCCACTGAAGCTTTCTTT. Translation: CASRDRAATEAFF.